The rows below give T cell receptor beta chains drawn from one sample of a study of T-cell reconstitution after alpha-beta-depleted transplantation in children. TCRdb fed the PCR reads into MiXCR, producing one record per CDR3 protein. The sample includes around 300,000 distinct CDR3 sequences, over 7.5% of them seen just once. The material sequenced was peripheral blood, taken 360 days after TCRalphabeta/CD19-depleted stem cell transplant. Receptor source: a female patient aged 2-9 years who had a stem cell transplant for Fanconi anemia, so the T cells may come from the graft donor. The CDR3 runs from the conserved cysteine through the conserved F or W. A D gene is named only where the DNA matches it firmly. Not every row has a clone size; where given, it reads once, few, many or a size class.

d_call: TRBD1; clone_size: few; j_call: TRBJ2-1; v_call: TRBV30; cdr3_aa: CAWSVLFGTGINNEQFF; cdr3_nt: TGTGCCTGGAGTGTTCTCTTTGGGACAGGGATTAACAATGAGCAGTTCTTC
d_call: -; clone_size: many; j_call: TRBJ2-7; v_call: TRBV20-1; cdr3_aa: CSAGGLSTYVEQYF; cdr3_nt: TGCAGTGCTGGCGGACTATCTACATACGTGGAGCAGTACTTC
d_call: TRBD2; clone_size: few; j_call: TRBJ2-1; v_call: TRBV3-1; cdr3_aa: CASSQVFRASSGVDEQFF; cdr3_nt: TGTGCCAGCAGCCAAGTCTTCAGGGCCTCTAGCGGGGTTGATGAGCAGTTCTTC
d_call: -; clone_size: -; j_call: TRBJ2-5; v_call: TRBV6-5; cdr3_aa: CASSLGGTKYF; cdr3_nt: TGTGCCAGCAGCCTGGGGGGTACGAAGTACTTC
d_call: -; clone_size: many; j_call: TRBJ2-1; v_call: TRBV7-9; cdr3_aa: CASSPGRGGGPYNEQFF; cdr3_nt: TGTGCCAGCAGCCCTGGAAGGGGGGGCGGTCCCTACAATGAGCAGTTCTTC
d_call: TRBD1; clone_size: -; j_call: TRBJ1-2; v_call: TRBV27; cdr3_aa: CASSLSSGTGHGYTF; cdr3_nt: TGTGCCAGCAGTTTATCCTCCGGGACAGGGCATGGCTACACCTTC
d_call: -; clone_size: many; j_call: TRBJ2-5; v_call: TRBV24-1; cdr3_aa: CATSRPNEETQYF; cdr3_nt: TGTGCCACCAGCCGACCAAATGAAGAGACCCAGTACTTC
d_call: TRBD1; clone_size: many; j_call: TRBJ1-2; v_call: TRBV20-1; cdr3_aa: CSARTGGYGYTF; cdr3_nt: TGCAGTGCTCGGACAGGGGGCTATGGCTACACCTTC
d_call: TRBD2; clone_size: many; j_call: TRBJ2-7; v_call: TRBV5-6; cdr3_aa: CASSDRTGLAGEQYF; cdr3_nt: TGTGCCAGCAGCGATCGAACGGGACTAGCTGGCGAGCAGTACTTC
d_call: -; clone_size: few; j_call: TRBJ1-2; v_call: TRBV18; cdr3_aa: CASSGDLGLGYTF; cdr3_nt: TGTGCCAGCTCAGGAGACTTGGGGCTTGGCTACACCTTC
d_call: -; clone_size: -; j_call: TRBJ1-5; v_call: TRBV6-2/TRBV6-3; cdr3_aa: CASSPLFMDGQPQHF; cdr3_nt: TGTGCCAGCAGTCCCCTTTTTATGGATGGACAGCCCCAGCATTTT
d_call: -; clone_size: -; j_call: TRBJ1-1; v_call: TRBV5-1; cdr3_aa: CASTTERNTEAFF; cdr3_nt: TGCGCCAGTACGACCGAGCGGAACACTGAAGCTTTCTTT
d_call: -; clone_size: few; j_call: TRBJ1-1; v_call: TRBV7-6; cdr3_aa: CASSLVGPWGQEAFF; cdr3_nt: TGTGCCAGCAGCTTAGTCGGGCCGTGGGGACAAGAAGCTTTCTTT
d_call: TRBD1; clone_size: -; j_call: TRBJ2-7; v_call: TRBV20-1; cdr3_aa: CRAFGTATYLDTYEQYF; cdr3_nt: TGCAGGGCCTTCGGGACAGCGACCTACCTGGATACCTACGAGCAGTACTTC
d_call: -; clone_size: many; j_call: TRBJ1-4; v_call: TRBV12-3/TRBV12-4; cdr3_aa: CASKTGINEKLFF; cdr3_nt: TGTGCCAGCAAGACAGGAATTAATGAAAAACTGTTTTTT
d_call: TRBD1; clone_size: many; j_call: TRBJ1-1; v_call: TRBV6-1; cdr3_aa: CASSEEIWDSMNTEAFF; cdr3_nt: TGTGCCAGCAGTGAAGAGATCTGGGACAGTATGAACACTGAAGCTTTCTTT
d_call: TRBD2; clone_size: -; j_call: TRBJ2-7; v_call: TRBV10-3; cdr3_aa: CAISAGTSSHEQYF; cdr3_nt: TGTGCCATCAGTGCCGGGACTAGCTCACACGAGCAGTACTTC
d_call: -; clone_size: few; j_call: TRBJ2-7; v_call: TRBV27; cdr3_aa: CASSLSRVPYEQYF; cdr3_nt: TGTGCCAGCAGTTTATCTCGGGTCCCCTACGAGCAGTACTTC
d_call: -; clone_size: -; j_call: TRBJ2-7; v_call: TRBV5-8; cdr3_aa: CASSSGTESYEQYF; cdr3_nt: TGTGCCAGCAGCTCCGGGACTGAGTCCTACGAGCAGTACTTC
d_call: -; clone_size: many; j_call: TRBJ2-3; v_call: TRBV6-5; cdr3_aa: CASSFWGGGTDTQYF; cdr3_nt: TGTGCCAGCAGTTTTTGGGGGGGCGGCACAGATACGCAGTATTTT
d_call: -; clone_size: -; j_call: TRBJ2-7; v_call: TRBV10-3; cdr3_aa: CAISELNEQYF; cdr3_nt: TGTGCCATCAGTGAACTAAACGAGCAGTACTTC
d_call: -; clone_size: few; j_call: TRBJ2-1; v_call: TRBV7-2; cdr3_aa: CASSSGAGSDKNEQFF; cdr3_nt: TGTGCCAGCAGCTCAGGCGCGGGAAGCGATAAGAATGAGCAGTTCTTC
d_call: -; clone_size: few; j_call: TRBJ1-1; v_call: TRBV20-1; cdr3_aa: CSARRIGEAEAFF; cdr3_nt: TGCAGTGCTAGGCGTATAGGGGAAGCTGAAGCTTTCTTT
d_call: -; clone_size: many; j_call: TRBJ1-2; v_call: TRBV6-1; cdr3_aa: CASSPMGGFYYGYTF; cdr3_nt: TGTGCCAGCAGTCCAATGGGGGGATTCTACTATGGCTACACCTTC
d_call: -; clone_size: many; j_call: TRBJ2-7; v_call: TRBV30; cdr3_aa: CACGQGLPIYEQYF; cdr3_nt: TGTGCCTGTGGACAGGGACTACCAATCTACGAGCAGTACTTC
d_call: TRBD2; clone_size: -; j_call: TRBJ2-3; v_call: TRBV13; cdr3_aa: CASRPLAATDTQYF; cdr3_nt: TGTGCCAGCAGACCCCTAGCGGCCACAGATACGCAGTATTTT
d_call: TRBD1; clone_size: many; j_call: TRBJ2-5; v_call: TRBV2; cdr3_aa: CASSGRDSQETQYF; cdr3_nt: TGTGCCAGCAGTGGTAGGGACAGCCAAGAGACCCAGTACTTC
d_call: TRBD2; clone_size: many; j_call: TRBJ2-3; v_call: TRBV29-1; cdr3_aa: CSVSVAGGISTDTQYF; cdr3_nt: TGCAGCGTTTCGGTAGCGGGGGGAATTAGCACAGATACGCAGTATTTT
d_call: TRBD2; clone_size: -; j_call: TRBJ2-7; v_call: TRBV11-1; cdr3_aa: CASSPAWSGGALSYEQYF; cdr3_nt: TGTGCCAGCAGCCCAGCGTGGAGCGGGGGGGCACTCTCCTACGAGCAGTACTTC
d_call: -; clone_size: many; j_call: TRBJ2-1; v_call: TRBV12-3/TRBV12-4; cdr3_aa: CASSVPGGYNEQFF; cdr3_nt: TGTGCCAGCAGCGTCCCCGGGGGATACAATGAGCAGTTCTTC
d_call: TRBD2; clone_size: many; j_call: TRBJ2-1; v_call: TRBV27; cdr3_aa: CASSLASGGRSSYNEQFF; cdr3_nt: TGTGCCAGCAGTTTAGCTAGCGGGGGCCGAAGCTCCTACAATGAGCAGTTCTTC
d_call: -; clone_size: many; j_call: TRBJ2-3; v_call: TRBV7-2; cdr3_aa: CASSPRLLVSTDTQYF; cdr3_nt: TGTGCCAGCAGCCCTAGGCTACTAGTTTCAACAGATACGCAGTATTTT
d_call: TRBD2; clone_size: many; j_call: TRBJ2-7; v_call: TRBV29-1; cdr3_aa: CSVGPSGRADEQYF; cdr3_nt: TGCAGCGTTGGGCCTAGCGGGAGGGCCGACGAGCAGTACTTC
d_call: TRBD1; clone_size: many; j_call: TRBJ2-7; v_call: TRBV5-1; cdr3_aa: CASSVTGQGNLGEQYF; cdr3_nt: TGCGCCAGCAGCGTCACGGGACAGGGCAACTTAGGCGAGCAGTACTTC
d_call: -; clone_size: many; j_call: TRBJ2-7; v_call: TRBV25-1; cdr3_aa: CASSEKVKRVDEQYF; cdr3_nt: TGTGCCAGCAGTGAAAAGGTAAAGAGGGTCGACGAGCAGTACTTC
d_call: -; clone_size: few; j_call: TRBJ2-6; v_call: TRBV6-5; cdr3_aa: CASSYSAGLRANVLTF; cdr3_nt: TGTGCCAGCAGTTACTCGGCAGGACTAAGGGCCAACGTCCTGACTTTC
d_call: -; clone_size: many; j_call: TRBJ1-3; v_call: TRBV7-9; cdr3_aa: CASSAPPGNTIYF; cdr3_nt: TGTGCCAGCAGCGCGCCTCCTGGAAACACCATATATTTT
d_call: -; clone_size: many; j_call: TRBJ2-7; v_call: TRBV4-2; cdr3_aa: CASSQELAVLSSYEQYF; cdr3_nt: TGTGCCAGCAGCCAAGAATTAGCGGTTCTTAGCTCCTACGAGCAGTACTTC
d_call: -; clone_size: many; j_call: TRBJ2-7; v_call: TRBV27; cdr3_aa: CASSSMTAYYEQYF; cdr3_nt: TGTGCCAGCAGTTCAATGACAGCCTACTACGAGCAGTACTTC
d_call: -; clone_size: -; j_call: TRBJ2-3; v_call: TRBV4-2; cdr3_aa: CASRKGGDTDTQYF; cdr3_nt: TGTGCCAGCAGAAAGGGGGGGGACACAGATACGCAGTATTTT
d_call: -; clone_size: -; j_call: TRBJ1-2; v_call: TRBV19; cdr3_aa: CASSRRGDYGYTF; cdr3_nt: TGTGCCAGTAGTCGAAGGGGAGATTATGGCTACACCTTC
d_call: -; clone_size: many; j_call: TRBJ1-1; v_call: TRBV7-2; cdr3_aa: CASSQDGNTEAFF; cdr3_nt: TGTGCCAGCAGTCAAGACGGGAACACTGAAGCTTTCTTT
d_call: -; clone_size: -; j_call: TRBJ2-3; v_call: TRBV7-9; cdr3_aa: CASSLSLAGTSRDTQYF; cdr3_nt: TGTGCCAGCAGCTTAAGTTTGGCGGGGACGTCCAGAGATACGCAGTATTTT
d_call: -; clone_size: -; j_call: TRBJ2-1; v_call: TRBV30; cdr3_aa: CAWSVRGAHEQFF; cdr3_nt: TGTGCCTGGAGTGTACGGGGGGCGCATGAGCAGTTCTTC
d_call: -; clone_size: -; j_call: TRBJ1-2; v_call: TRBV6-5; cdr3_aa: CASNPTTGGDYYGYTF; cdr3_nt: TGTGCCAGCAATCCCACCACGGGGGGGGACTATTATGGCTACACCTTC